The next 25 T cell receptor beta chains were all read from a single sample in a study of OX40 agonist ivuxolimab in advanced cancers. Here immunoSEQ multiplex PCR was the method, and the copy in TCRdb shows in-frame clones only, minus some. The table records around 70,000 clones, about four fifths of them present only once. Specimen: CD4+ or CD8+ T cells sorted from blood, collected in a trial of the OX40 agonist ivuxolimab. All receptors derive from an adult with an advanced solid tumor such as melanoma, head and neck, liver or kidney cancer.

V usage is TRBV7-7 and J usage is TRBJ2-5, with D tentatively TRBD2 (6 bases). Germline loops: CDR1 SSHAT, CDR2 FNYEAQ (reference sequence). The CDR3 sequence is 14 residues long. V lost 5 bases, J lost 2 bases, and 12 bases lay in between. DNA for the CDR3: TGTGCCAGCAGCATTTCGGGGGTGCAAGAGACCCAGTACTTC. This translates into CASSISGVQETQYF.

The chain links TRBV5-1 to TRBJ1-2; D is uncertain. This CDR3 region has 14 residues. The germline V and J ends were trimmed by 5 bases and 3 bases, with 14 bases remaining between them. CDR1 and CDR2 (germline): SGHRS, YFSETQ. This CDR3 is CASSRAKVDYGYTF. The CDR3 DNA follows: TGCGCCAGCAGTCGGGCGAAGGTGGACTATGGCTACACCTTC.

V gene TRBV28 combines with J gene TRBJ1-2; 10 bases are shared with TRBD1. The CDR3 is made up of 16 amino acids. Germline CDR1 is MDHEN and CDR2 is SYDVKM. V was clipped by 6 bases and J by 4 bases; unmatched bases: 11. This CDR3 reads CASSTEGQGLIYGYTF. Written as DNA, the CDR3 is TGTGCCAGCAGCACTGAGGGACAGGGGTTAATCTATGGCTACACCTTC.

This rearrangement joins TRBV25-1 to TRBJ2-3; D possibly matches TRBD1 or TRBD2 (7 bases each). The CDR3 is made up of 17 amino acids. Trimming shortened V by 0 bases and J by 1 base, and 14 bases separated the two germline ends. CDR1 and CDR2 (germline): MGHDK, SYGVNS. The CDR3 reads CASSEYMGGGGTDTQYF. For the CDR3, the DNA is TGTGCCAGCAGTGAATATATGGGAGGGGGCGGCACAGATACGCAGTATTTT.

CDR3 region: CACLMSPADTEAFF. CDR3 coding DNA: TGTGCCTGCCTAATGAGTCCGGCAGACACTGAAGCTTTCTTT. This chain joins TRBV30 and TRBJ1-1; D gene unclear. This CDR3 region has 14 residues. Trimming removed 6 bases at V and 3 bases at J, with 17 bases between. Germline values: CDR1 GTSNPN, CDR2 SVGIG (reference sequence). Using reference TRBV30 and TRBJ1-1 for the parts outside the CDR3, the full variable domain is SQTIHQWPATLVQPVGSPLSLECTVEGTSNPNLYWYRQAAGRGLQLLFYSVGIGQISSEVPQNLSASRPQDRQFILSSKKLLLSDSGFYLCACLMSPADTEAFFGQGTRLTVV.

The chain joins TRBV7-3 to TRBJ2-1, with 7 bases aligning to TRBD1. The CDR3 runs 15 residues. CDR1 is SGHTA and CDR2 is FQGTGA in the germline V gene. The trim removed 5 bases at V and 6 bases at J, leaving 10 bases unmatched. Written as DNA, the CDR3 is TGTGCCAGCAGCGAACAGGGGTGGGTGGGCAATGAGCAGTTCTTC. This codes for CASSEQGWVGNEQFF. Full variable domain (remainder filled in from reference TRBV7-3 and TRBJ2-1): GAGVSQTPSNKVTEKGKYVELRCDPISGHTALYWYRQSLGQGPEFLIYFQGTGAADDSGLPNDRFFAVRPEGSVSTLKIQRTERGDSAVYLCASSEQGWVGNEQFFGPGTRLTVL.

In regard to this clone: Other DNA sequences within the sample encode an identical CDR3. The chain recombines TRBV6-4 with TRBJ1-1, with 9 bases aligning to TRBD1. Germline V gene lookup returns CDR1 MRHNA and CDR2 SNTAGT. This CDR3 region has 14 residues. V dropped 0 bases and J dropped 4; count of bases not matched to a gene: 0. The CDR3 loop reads CASSDSDRGTEAFF. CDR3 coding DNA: TGTGCCAGCAGTGACTCGGACAGGGGCACTGAAGCTTTCTTT.

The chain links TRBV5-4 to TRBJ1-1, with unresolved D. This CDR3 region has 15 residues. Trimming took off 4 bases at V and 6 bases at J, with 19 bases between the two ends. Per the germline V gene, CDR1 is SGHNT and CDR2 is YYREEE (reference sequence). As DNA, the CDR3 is TGTGCCAGCAGCCTGGATTATTTGGCGGCTGCTGAAGCTTTCTTT. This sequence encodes CASSLDYLAAAEAFF.

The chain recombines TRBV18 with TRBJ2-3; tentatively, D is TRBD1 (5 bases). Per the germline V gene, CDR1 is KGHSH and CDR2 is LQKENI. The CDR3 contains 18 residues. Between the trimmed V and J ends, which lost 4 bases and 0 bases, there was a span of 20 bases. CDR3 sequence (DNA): TGTGCCAGCTCACGGGTCAGGGTGATAGAACCTAGCACAGATACGCAGTATTTT. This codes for CASSRVRVIEPSTDTQYF.

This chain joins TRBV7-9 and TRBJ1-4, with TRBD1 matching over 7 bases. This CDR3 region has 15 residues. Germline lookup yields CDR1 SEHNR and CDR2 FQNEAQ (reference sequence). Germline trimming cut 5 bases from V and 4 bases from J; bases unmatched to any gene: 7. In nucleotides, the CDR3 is TGTGCCAGCAGCCTCGGGACAGTAGATAATGAAAAACTGTTTTTT. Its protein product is CASSLGTVDNEKLFF. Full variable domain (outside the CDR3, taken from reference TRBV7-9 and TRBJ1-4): DTGVSQNPRHKITKRGQNVTFRCDPISEHNRLYWYRQTLGQGPEFLTYFQNEAQLEKSRLLSDRFSAERPKGSFSTLEIQRTEQGDSAMYLCASSLGTVDNEKLFFGSGTQLSVL.

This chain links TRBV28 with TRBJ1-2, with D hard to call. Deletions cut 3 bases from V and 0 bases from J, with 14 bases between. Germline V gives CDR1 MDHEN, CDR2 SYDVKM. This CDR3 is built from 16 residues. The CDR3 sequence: CASSFSTALPNYGYTF. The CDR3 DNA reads TGTGCCAGCAGTTTTTCCACGGCGCTTCCTAACTATGGCTACACCTTC.

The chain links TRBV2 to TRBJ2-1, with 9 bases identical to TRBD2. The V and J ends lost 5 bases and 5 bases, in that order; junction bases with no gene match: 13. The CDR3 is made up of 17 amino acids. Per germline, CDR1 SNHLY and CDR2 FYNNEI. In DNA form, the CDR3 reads TGTGCCAGCAGTTCTCCGTATAGCGGGAGCAGGGACAATGAGCAGTTCTTC. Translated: CASSSPYSGSRDNEQFF.

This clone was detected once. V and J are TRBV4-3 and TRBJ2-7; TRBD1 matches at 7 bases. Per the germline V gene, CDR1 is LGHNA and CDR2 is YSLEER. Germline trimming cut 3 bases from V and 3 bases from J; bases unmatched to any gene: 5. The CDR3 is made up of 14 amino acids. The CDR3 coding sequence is TGCGCCAGCAGCCATTCGACAGGGCTCTACGAGCAGTACTTC. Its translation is CASSHSTGLYEQYF.

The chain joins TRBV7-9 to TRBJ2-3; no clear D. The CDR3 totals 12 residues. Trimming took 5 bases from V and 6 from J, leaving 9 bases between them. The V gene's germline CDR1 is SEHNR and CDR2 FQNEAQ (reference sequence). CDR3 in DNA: TGTGCCAGCAGCCCGGGTAGGGATACGCAGTATTTT. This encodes CASSPGRDTQYF. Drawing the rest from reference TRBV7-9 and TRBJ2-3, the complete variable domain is DTGVSQNPRHKITKRGQNVTFRCDPISEHNRLYWYRQTLGQGPEFLTYFQNEAQLEKSRLLSDRFSAERPKGSFSTLEIQRTEQGDSAMYLCASSPGRDTQYFGPGTRLTVL.

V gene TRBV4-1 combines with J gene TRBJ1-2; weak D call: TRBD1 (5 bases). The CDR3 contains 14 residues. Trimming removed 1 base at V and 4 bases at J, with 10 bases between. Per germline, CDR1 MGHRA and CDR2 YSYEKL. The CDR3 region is CASSQVGGSYGYTF. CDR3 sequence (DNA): TGCGCCAGCAGCCAAGTGGGGGGGAGCTATGGCTACACCTTC.

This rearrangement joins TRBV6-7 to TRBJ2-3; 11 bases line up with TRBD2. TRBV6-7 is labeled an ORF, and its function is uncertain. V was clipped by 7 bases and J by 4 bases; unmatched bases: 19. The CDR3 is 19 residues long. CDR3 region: CASNQTSGGNLRISDTQYF. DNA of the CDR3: TGTGCCAGCAACCAAACTAGCGGGGGTAACCTTAGGATTTCAGATACGCAGTATTTT.

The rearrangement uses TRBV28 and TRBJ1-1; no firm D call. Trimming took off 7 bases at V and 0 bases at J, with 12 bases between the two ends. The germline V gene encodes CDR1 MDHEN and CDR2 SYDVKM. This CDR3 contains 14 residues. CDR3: CASTPRIMNTEAFF. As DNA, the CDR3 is TGTGCCAGCACCCCACGGATCATGAACACTGAAGCTTTCTTT.

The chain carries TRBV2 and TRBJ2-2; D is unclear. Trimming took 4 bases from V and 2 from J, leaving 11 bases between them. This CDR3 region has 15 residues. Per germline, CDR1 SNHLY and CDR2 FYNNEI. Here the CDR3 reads CASSGPEPNTGELFF. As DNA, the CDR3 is TGTGCCAGCAGTGGCCCCGAGCCCAACACCGGGGAGCTGTTTTTT.

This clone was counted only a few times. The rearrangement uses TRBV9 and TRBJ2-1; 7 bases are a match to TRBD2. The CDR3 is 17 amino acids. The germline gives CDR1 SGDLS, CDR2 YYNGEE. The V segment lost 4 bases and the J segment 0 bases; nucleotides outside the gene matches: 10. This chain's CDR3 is CASSPAGRVSSYNEQFF. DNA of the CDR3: TGTGCCAGCAGCCCAGCGGGGAGGGTGAGCTCCTACAATGAGCAGTTCTTC.

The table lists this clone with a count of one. The chain's CDR3 is CSGTRDGGTDTQYF. The CDR3 coding sequence is TGCAGCGGCACCAGGGATGGGGGCACAGATACGCAGTATTTT. The chain recombines TRBV29-1 with TRBJ2-3; D is possibly TRBD1 (5 bases). This CDR3 contains 14 residues. The V gene's germline CDR1 is SQVTM and CDR2 ANQGSEA. Trimming pared 7 bases from V and 1 base from J, leaving 15 bases between.

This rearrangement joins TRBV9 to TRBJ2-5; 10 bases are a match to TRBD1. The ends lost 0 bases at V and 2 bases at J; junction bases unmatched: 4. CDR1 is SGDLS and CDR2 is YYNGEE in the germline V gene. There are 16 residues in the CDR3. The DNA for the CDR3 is TGTGCCAGCAGCGTAGGGGGGACAGGGGATCAAGAGACCCAGTACTTC. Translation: CASSVGGTGDQETQYF.

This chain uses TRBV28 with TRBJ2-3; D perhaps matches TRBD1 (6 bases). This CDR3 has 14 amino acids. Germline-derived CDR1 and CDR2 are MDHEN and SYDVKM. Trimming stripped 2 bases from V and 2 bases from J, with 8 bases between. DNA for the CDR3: TGTGCCAGCAGTTTAGGACAGTACACAGATACGCAGTATTTT. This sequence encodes CASSLGQYTDTQYF.

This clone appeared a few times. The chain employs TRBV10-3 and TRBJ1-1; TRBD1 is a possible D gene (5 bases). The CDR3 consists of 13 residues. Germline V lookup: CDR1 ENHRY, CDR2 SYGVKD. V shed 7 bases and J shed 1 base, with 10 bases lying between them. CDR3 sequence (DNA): TGTGCCATCAAAGGGACGGGGAACACTGAAGCTTTCTTT. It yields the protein CAIKGTGNTEAFF.

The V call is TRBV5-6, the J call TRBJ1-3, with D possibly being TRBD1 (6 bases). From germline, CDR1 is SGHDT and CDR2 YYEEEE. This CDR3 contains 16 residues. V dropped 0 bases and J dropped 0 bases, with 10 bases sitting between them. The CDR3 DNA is TGTGCCAGCAGCTTGGGAGGACAGTACTCTGGAAACACCATATATTTT. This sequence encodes CASSLGGQYSGNTIYF.

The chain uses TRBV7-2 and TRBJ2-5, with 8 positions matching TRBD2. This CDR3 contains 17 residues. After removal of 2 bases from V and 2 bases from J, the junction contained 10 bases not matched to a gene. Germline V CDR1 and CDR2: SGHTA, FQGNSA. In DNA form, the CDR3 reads TGTGCCAGCAGCTTACTACCCCCCGGGAGGGGTCAAGAGACCCAGTACTTC. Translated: CASSLLPPGRGQETQYF.